This T cell receptor (beta chain) was obtained from a study of radiotherapy plus CTLA-4 blockade in lung cancer. Across the study: Overall, roughly 18% of patients showed an objective response, while around 34% attained disease control. Broader study findings: Expansion in blood of tumor-derived TCR clones was seen after radiotherapy plus ipilimumab. Per reports, early blood T cell clone dynamics, plus interferon-beta, forecast response most strongly.

Focal radiation plus CTLA-4 blockade with ipilimumab was administered to patients who had chemo-refractory metastatic non-small-cell lung cancer. CDR1 and CDR2 from the germline V gene are SQVTM and ANQGSEA. This CDR3 has 12 amino acids. V dropped 7 bases and J dropped 7; count of bases not matched to a gene: 5. On this clone itself: No antigen is known for it.

Sequenced by immunoSEQ multiplex PCR; TCRdb stores in-frame clones only, minus some. The table shows more than 90,000 clones, with about four fifths occurring only once. This chain links TRBV29-1 with TRBJ2-1; 9 positions match TRBD1. The sequence came from a human donor with non-small cell lung cancer that progressed on radiotherapy plus ipilimumab. The specimen comprised peripheral blood, sampled from a patient treated with radiotherapy plus ipilimumab. The chain's CDR3 is CSADRGYNEQFF. CDR3 coding DNA: TGCAGCGCGGACAGGGGTTATAATGAGCAGTTCTTC.